A selection of T cell receptor beta chains follows, all from one sample in a study of OX40 agonist ivuxolimab in advanced cancers. Some clones are missing from TCRdb's copy, which holds only in-frame ones; the method was immunoSEQ multiplex PCR. This sample carries tens of thousands of clones, approximately 81% of them seen once, and the ten largest clones take about 18%. The sequencing here drew on CD4+ or CD8+ T cells sorted from blood, taken in a trial of the OX40 agonist ivuxolimab. All receptors derive from an adult with an advanced solid tumor such as melanoma, head and neck, liver or kidney cancer. The CDR3 runs from the conserved cysteine through the conserved F or W. The D gene is left open where the match is weak.

j_call,v_call,d_call,cdr3_nt,cdr3_aa
TRBJ2-5,TRBV7-3,TRBD1,TGTGCCAGCAGCTTACATGGGACAGGGGTAGAGACCCAGTACTTC,CASSLHGTGVETQYF
TRBJ1-1,TRBV5-1,.,TGCGCCAGCAGCTTGTTAGGGTCGGACACTGAAGCTTTCTTT,CASSLLGSDTEAFF
TRBJ2-3,TRBV7-9,TRBD2,TGTGCCAGCAGCTCGACGACTAGCGGGGACACAGATACGCAGTATTTT,CASSSTTSGDTDTQYF
TRBJ2-7,TRBV28,TRBD2,TGTGCCAGCAGTTTACGACTAGCGGGAGCCACCTACGAGCAGTACTTC,CASSLRLAGATYEQYF
TRBJ2-2,TRBV5-1,.,TGCGCCAGCAGCTTGGTACGGACCGCGAACACCGGGGAGCTGTTTTTT,CASSLVRTANTGELFF
TRBJ1-5,TRBV5-1,.,TGCGCCAGCAGCTTGGGAGGGGTCCACAATCAGCCCCAGCATTTT,CASSLGGVHNQPQHF
TRBJ1-5,TRBV29-1,.,TGCAGCGTCACGGGGAAAGGGTTAAGCAATCAGCCCCAGCATTTT,CSVTGKGLSNQPQHF
TRBJ1-3,TRBV5-6,.,TGTGCCAGCAGCTTGGGAGCAATGTCCCCTGGAAACACCATATATTTT,CASSLGAMSPGNTIYF
TRBJ2-7,TRBV28,.,TGTGCCACTCGTCGCGGGGAGCAGTACTTC,CATRRGEQYF
TRBJ1-1,TRBV6-5,.,TGTGCCAGCAGCCCGACAGTGAACACTGAAGCTTTCTTT,CASSPTVNTEAFF
TRBJ2-7,TRBV18,TRBD1,TGTGCCACCTCCGGGACAGGTGACTACGAGCAGTACTTC,CATSGTGDYEQYF
TRBJ1-2,TRBV11-2,.,TGTGCCAGCAGCTTAGGGGGACGGTATGGCTACACCTTC,CASSLGGRYGYTF
TRBJ2-3,TRBV10-2,.,TGCGCCAGCAGTCACGACACAGATACGCAGTATTTT,CASSHDTDTQYF
TRBJ2-7,TRBV7-9,TRBD1,TGTGCCAGCAGCTCGGACAGGGCAAGCTCCTACGAGCAGTACTTC,CASSSDRASSYEQYF
TRBJ2-1,TRBV19,.,TGTGCCAGTAGCCTGGACCGGGACTCCTACAATGAGCAGTTCTTC,CASSLDRDSYNEQFF
TRBJ2-5,TRBV7-9,.,TGTGCCAGCAGCGGAGGGGGGTTAGAGACCCAGTACTTC,CASSGGGLETQYF
TRBJ1-1,TRBV19,TRBD1,TGTGCCAGTAGTATTTGGCAGGGGGTTGGCACTGAAGCTTTCTTT,CASSIWQGVGTEAFF
TRBJ1-5,TRBV2,.,TGTGCCAGCAGCCCACCCCAGCATTTT,CASSPPQHF